The entry below describes one T cell receptor (beta chain). Sequencing was performed with immunoSEQ multiplex PCR; in TCRdb, only in-frame clones are kept and a portion is missing. The profile covers 200,000 to 250,000 clones, with 80% to 90% appearing a single time and roughly 8.7% taken by the ten largest. This entry is derived from a study of blood T cell repertoires in COVID-19. Study-level information: Sample material is recorded as cDNA or gDNA derived from T cells, B-cell-depleted T cells, or PBMCs.

The sample taken for sequencing was peripheral blood. The receptor was derived from a man in his fifties with active or convalescent COVID-19.

CDR3 bases: TGTGCCAGCAGCTCGCGGACAGGGAGCTCTGGAAACACCATATATTTT. This sequence encodes CASSSRTGSSGNTIYF. The J gene is TRBJ1-3, the V gene TRBV7-6; TRBD1 aligns across 8 bases. The CDR3 totals 16 residues. The germline V gene has CDR1 SGHVS and CDR2 FNYEAQ. J gave up 0 bases and V 4 bases, and 5 bases lay outside the gene matches.